What follows are 22 T cell receptor beta chains derived from one specimen sequenced in a study of T-cell memory formation after mild COVID-19. TCRdb recomputed calls from the 5' RACE reads with MiXCR, one row per CDR3 protein. The sample contains 250,000 to 300,000 distinct CDR3 sequences, 15% to 20% of which appear only once. The sample comprised PBMCs or a T cell subset sorted from them (not recorded which). The receptors derive from a man between 18 and 29 years old who had mild COVID-19 (a few samples of this study predate the infection). Cell type and time point are not known.

This chain joins TRBV4-3 and TRBJ2-7; D gene unclear. This CDR3 contains 13 residues. Germline V lookup: CDR1 LGHNA, CDR2 YSLEER. Trimming shortened V by 1 base and J by 10 bases, and 14 bases separated the two germline ends. CDR3 DNA: TGCGCCAGCAGCCAAGGGGCGGCCGCCAGCCAGTACTTC. Translating it yields CASSQGAAASQYF.

In regard to this clonotype: The junction and the germline gene differ at one end; a read error may be behind it. The chain joins TRBV4-1 to TRBJ1-1, with D unresolved. The germline gives CDR1 MGHRA, CDR2 YSYEKL. The CDR3 runs to 13 residues. The CDR3 loop is CASSPGLKTEAFF. The CDR3 DNA reads TGCGCCAGCAGCCCCGGGTTGAAGACTGAAGCTTTCTTT.

This sequence joins TRBV9 and TRBJ2-5; 10 bases are shared with TRBD2. J was trimmed by 5 bases and V by 0 bases; bases with no gene match: 1. The V gene's germline CDR1 is SGDLS and CDR2 YYNGEE. The CDR3 length is 14 residues. Here the CDR3 DNA reads TGTGCCAGCAGCGTAGGGACTAGCGGCGAGACCCAGTACTTC. This translates into CASSVGTSGETQYF.

This chain uses TRBV7-2 with TRBJ1-1, with 7 nucleotides matching TRBD1. Trimming at V came to 3 bases and at J to 0 bases, leaving 7 bases not matched to a gene. In germline, CDR1 is SGHTA, CDR2 FQGNSA. This CDR3 is built from 16 residues. DNA of the CDR3: TGTGCCAGCAGCTTGGTAGGGGGCGCTTTGAACACTGAAGCTTTCTTT. This codes for CASSLVGGALNTEAFF.

The rearrangement uses TRBV20-1 and TRBJ2-3; TRBD2 agrees at 8 bases. Unmatched junction bases numbered 12, after V lost 6 bases and J lost 1 base. CDR3 length equals 16 residues. Per germline, CDR1 DFQATT and CDR2 SNEGSKA (reference sequence). The CDR3 sequence is CSAHRRLAKRTDTQYF. The CDR3 DNA sequence: TGCAGTGCCCATCGTAGACTAGCGAAACGCACAGATACGCAGTATTTT.

This clonotype was seen more than once but under ten times. This chain uses TRBV6-1 with TRBJ2-4; no clear D. This CDR3 spans 16 amino acids. V was cut by 0 bases and J by 0 bases, with 9 bases left in between. Per the germline V gene, CDR1 is MNHNS and CDR2 is SASEGT. CDR3: CASSEASSIAKNIQYF. CDR3 in DNA: TGTGCCAGCAGTGAAGCATCTAGTATAGCCAAAAACATTCAGTACTTC.

A few counts support this clonotype. The genes are TRBV4-3 and TRBJ2-3; no firm D call. In germline, CDR1 is LGHNA, CDR2 YSLEER. The CDR3 length is 17 residues. The V end lost 0 bases, the J end lost 0 bases, and 13 bases lay between the germline ends. CDR3 protein: CASSQDLAAASTDTQYF. For the CDR3, the DNA is TGCGCCAGCAGCCAAGATCTGGCAGCCGCCAGCACAGATACGCAGTATTTT.

The CDR3, as DNA: TGTGCCAGCAGCCGGACAGGGTTAAGTGAAGCTTTCTTT. Its translation: CASSRTGLSEAFF. The chain recombines TRBV7-2 with TRBJ1-1; 8 bases align to TRBD1. Trimming removed 5 bases from V and 7 bases from J; junction bases left unmatched: 6. The CDR3 has 13 residues. CDR1 is SGHTA and CDR2 is FQGNSA in the germline V gene.

This chain uses TRBV27 with TRBJ1-6, with TRBD1 matching 8 bases. CDR3 size: 18 residues. The J segment lost 1 base and the V segment lost 5 bases, leaving 10 bases of the junction unmatched. CDR1 is MNHEY, CDR2 SMNVEV, per germline (reference sequence). Here the CDR3 reads CASSTGQGTRSYNSPLHF. CDR3 coding DNA: TGTGCCAGCAGTACCGGACAGGGTACAAGGTCCTATAATTCACCCCTCCACTTT.

As to this clonotype: This sequence may be a read error, since a much larger clone differs from it by one base. The rearrangement links TRBV4-2 to TRBJ2-1; TRBD1 matches at 8 bases. Germline V gene data show CDR1 as LGHNA and CDR2 as YNFKEQ. The CDR3 spans 15 residues. The CDR3 region has the DNA TGTGCCAGCAGCCCCGACAGGGGTTCCTACACTGAGCAGTTCTTC. Amino acids: CASSPDRGSYTEQFF.

The V and J genes are TRBV12-3 or TRBV12-4 and TRBJ1-5; unclear D gene. CDR3 length: 12 residues. Trimming took off 6 bases at V and 4 bases at J, with 7 bases between the two ends. CDR3 sequence (DNA): TGTGCCAGCAGCTTTGGTAATCAGCCCCAGCATTTT. It is translated as CASSFGNQPQHF.

This clonotype was seen only a few times. The chain couples TRBV12-3 or TRBV12-4 to TRBJ2-1; D possibly matches TRBD1 or TRBD2 (5 bases each). The germline V and J ends were trimmed by 4 bases and 5 bases, with 27 bases remaining between them. The CDR3 has 19 residues. The CDR3 loop is CASSSPIKSRQRGHNEQFF. The CDR3 coding sequence is TGTGCCAGCAGTTCACCAATCAAGAGCAGACAGAGGGGTCACAATGAGCAGTTCTTC.

There are a few counts of this clonotype. This sequence joins TRBV28 and TRBJ2-2; D is ambiguous. Per the germline V gene, CDR1 is MDHEN and CDR2 is SYDVKM. The CDR3 runs to 12 residues. V was shortened by 8 bases and J by 6 bases, with 10 bases between the two germline ends. CDR3 sequence (DNA): TGTGCCAGCGTGGGGTTGCCCGGGGAGCTGTTTTTT. Translation: CASVGLPGELFF.

This clonotype was counted many times. The V and J genes are TRBV12-3 or TRBV12-4 and TRBJ1-1, with unresolved D. The V and J ends lost 3 bases and 2 bases respectively, with 10 bases between them. CDR3 length: 14 residues. This chain's CDR3 is CASSFPGSNTEAFF. CDR3 sequence (DNA): TGTGCCAGCAGTTTCCCGGGGAGCAACACTGAAGCTTTCTTT.

The V and J genes are TRBV7-2 and TRBJ1-2; no clear D gene. CDR1 SGHTA and CDR2 FQGNSA come from the germline V gene. The CDR3 length is 13 residues. V was cut by 2 bases and J by 4 bases, with 8 bases left in between. CDR3 loop: CASSLNSAYGYTF. CDR3 sequence (DNA): TGTGCCAGCAGCTTAAACAGCGCCTATGGCTACACCTTC. The entire variable domain, with the rest obtained from reference TRBV7-2 and TRBJ1-2, is as follows: GAGVSQSPSNKVTEKGKDVELRCDPISGHTALYWYRQSLGQGLEFLIYFQGNSAPDKSGLPSDRFSAERTGGSVSTLTIQRTQQEDSAVYLCASSLNSAYGYTFGSGTRLTVV.

The table lists this clonotype with many counts. The chain recombines TRBV7-2 with TRBJ2-7; D is unclear. V gave up 3 bases and J gave up 1 base, with 7 bases separating them. Germline assignment: CDR1 SGHTA and CDR2 FQGNSA. CDR3 length: 13 amino acids. The CDR3 protein is CASSFTSSYEQYV. Here the CDR3 DNA reads TGTGCCAGCAGCTTTACCTCATCCTACGAGCAGTACGTC.

The rearrangement uses TRBV7-9 and TRBJ1-2; unclear D gene. The CDR3 runs to 12 residues. Per germline, CDR1 SEHNR and CDR2 FQNEAQ (reference sequence). Trimming took off 5 bases at V and 2 bases at J, with 6 bases between the two ends. The CDR3 loop is CASSPPNYGYTF. The CDR3 nucleotides are TGTGCCAGCAGCCCCCCGAACTATGGCTACACCTTC.

This clonotype was detected ten times or more. The genes are TRBV7-2 and TRBJ2-3; 9 nucleotides agree with TRBD2. The CDR3 extends over 16 amino acids. With 5 bases clipped from V and 5 bases from J, the junction kept 11 bases outside the gene matches. Germline CDR1 SGHTA, CDR2 FQGNSA. The CDR3 sequence is CASSPTAGGPVDTQYF. CDR3 bases: TGTGCCAGCAGCCCCACGGCGGGGGGGCCGGTAGATACGCAGTATTTT.

This clonotype was detected a few times. J is TRBJ1-1 and V is TRBV5-1; D not resolved. Germline CDR1 and CDR2: SGHRS and YFSETQ. The CDR3 contains 13 residues. Between the trimmed V and J ends, which lost 2 bases and 8 bases, there was a span of 13 bases. The CDR3 nucleotides are TGCGCCAGCAGCTTAGGACCGCTCGGGGAAGCTTTCTTT. Its protein product is CASSLGPLGEAFF.

In its sample, this clonotype was seen many times. This sequence joins TRBV25-1 and TRBJ2-5; possible D gene TRBD1, 5 bases. Looked up from germline, CDR1 is MGHDK and CDR2 is SYGVNS. The V end lost 1 base, the J end lost 5 bases, and 8 bases lay between the germline ends. The CDR3 consists of 13 residues. DNA of the CDR3: TGTGCCAGCAGTGAATCAGGGTTGGAGACCCAGTACTTC. This translates into CASSESGLETQYF.

This clonotype has just a few counts. The gene calls are TRBV4-2 and TRBJ2-5, with TRBD2 identical over 10 bases. The CDR3 length is 17 residues. Germline V gene lookup returns CDR1 LGHNA and CDR2 YNFKEQ. V trimming: 1 base; J trimming: 1 base; junction bases outside the gene matches: 6. This CDR3 reads CASSQVGLAGGQETQYF. The DNA for the CDR3 is TGTGCCAGCAGCCAAGTTGGGTTAGCGGGGGGCCAAGAGACCCAGTACTTC.

This clonotype was counted between two and nine times. This chain joins TRBV20-1 and TRBJ2-1; weak D call: TRBD1 (5 bases). V was cut by 6 bases and J by 4 bases, with 16 bases left in between. Germline assignment: CDR1 DFQATT and CDR2 SNEGSKA (reference sequence). This CDR3 is 14 amino acids long. The CDR3 spells CSAPSLGVYNEQFF. The CDR3 DNA follows: TGCAGTGCCCCCAGCCTAGGGGTTTACAATGAGCAGTTCTTC.